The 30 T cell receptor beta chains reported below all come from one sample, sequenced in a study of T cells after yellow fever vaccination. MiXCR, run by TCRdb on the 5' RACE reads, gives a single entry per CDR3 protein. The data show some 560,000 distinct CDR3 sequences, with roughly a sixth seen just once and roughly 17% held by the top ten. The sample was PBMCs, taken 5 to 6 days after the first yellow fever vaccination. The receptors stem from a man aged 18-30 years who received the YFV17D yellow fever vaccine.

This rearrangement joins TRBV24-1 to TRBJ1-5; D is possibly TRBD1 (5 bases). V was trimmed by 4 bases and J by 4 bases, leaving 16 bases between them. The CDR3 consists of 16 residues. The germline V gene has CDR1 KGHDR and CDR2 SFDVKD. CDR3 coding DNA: TGTGCCACCAGTGAGGACGGGACTTGGGGTAATCAGCCCCAGCATTTT. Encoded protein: CATSEDGTWGNQPQHF.

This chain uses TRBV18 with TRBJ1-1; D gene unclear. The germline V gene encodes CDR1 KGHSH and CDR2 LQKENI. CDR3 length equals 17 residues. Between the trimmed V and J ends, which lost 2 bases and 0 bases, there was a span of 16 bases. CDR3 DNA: TGTGCCAGCTCACCAGAGGGCAGGAGGTTAATGAACACTGAAGCTTTCTTT. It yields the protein CASSPEGRRLMNTEAFF.

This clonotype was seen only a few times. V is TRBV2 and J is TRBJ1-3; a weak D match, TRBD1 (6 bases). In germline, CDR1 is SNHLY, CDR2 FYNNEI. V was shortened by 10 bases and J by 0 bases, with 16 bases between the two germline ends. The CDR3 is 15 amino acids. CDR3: CAINTGGLSGNTIYF. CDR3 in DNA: TGTGCCATCAACACGGGGGGCCTCTCTGGAAACACCATATATTTT.

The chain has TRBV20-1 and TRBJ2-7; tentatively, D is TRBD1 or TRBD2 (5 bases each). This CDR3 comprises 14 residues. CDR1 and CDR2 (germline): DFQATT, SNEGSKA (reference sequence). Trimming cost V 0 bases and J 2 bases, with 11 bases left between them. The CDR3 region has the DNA TGCAGTGCTAGAGATCACGGGGCTACCTACGAGCAGTACGTC. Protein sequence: CSARDHGATYEQYV.

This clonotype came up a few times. CDR3 nucleotides: TGCGCCAGCAGCCAAGTAGTGGGGGGGATTGGTGGCTACACCTTC. The encoded protein is CASSQVVGGIGGYTF. The V call is TRBV4-1, the J call TRBJ1-2; D is possibly TRBD1 (5 bases). The CDR3 consists of 15 residues. Germline V CDR1 and CDR2: MGHRA, YSYEKL. Trimming cost V 1 base and J 7 bases, with 16 bases left between them.

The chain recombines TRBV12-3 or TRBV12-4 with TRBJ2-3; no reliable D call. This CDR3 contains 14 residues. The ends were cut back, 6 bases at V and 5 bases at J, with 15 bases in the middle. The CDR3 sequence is CASSPPRELDTQYF. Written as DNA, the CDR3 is TGTGCCAGCAGCCCACCAAGGGAATTAGATACGCAGTATTTT.

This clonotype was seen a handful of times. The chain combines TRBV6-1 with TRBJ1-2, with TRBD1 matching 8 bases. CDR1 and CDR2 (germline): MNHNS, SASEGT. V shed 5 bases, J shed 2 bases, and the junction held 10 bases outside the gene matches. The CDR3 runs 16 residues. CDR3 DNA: TGTGCCAGCAGTCGATCGCAGGGGGCGGGGAACTATGGCTACACCTTC. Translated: CASSRSQGAGNYGYTF.

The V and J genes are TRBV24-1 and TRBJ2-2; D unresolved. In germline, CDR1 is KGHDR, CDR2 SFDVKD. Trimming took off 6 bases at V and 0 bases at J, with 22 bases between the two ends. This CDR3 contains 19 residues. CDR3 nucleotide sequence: TGTGCCACCAGTCGGTGGCAGGCAGCAGGATCAACGAACACCGGGGAGCTGTTTTTT. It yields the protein CATSRWQAAGSTNTGELFF.

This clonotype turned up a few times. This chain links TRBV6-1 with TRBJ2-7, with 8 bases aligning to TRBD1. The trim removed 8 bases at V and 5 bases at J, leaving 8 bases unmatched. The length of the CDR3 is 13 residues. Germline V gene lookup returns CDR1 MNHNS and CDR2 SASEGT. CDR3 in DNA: TGTGCCAGCTCGGGACAGGTCGAGAACGAGCAGTACTTC. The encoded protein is CASSGQVENEQYF.

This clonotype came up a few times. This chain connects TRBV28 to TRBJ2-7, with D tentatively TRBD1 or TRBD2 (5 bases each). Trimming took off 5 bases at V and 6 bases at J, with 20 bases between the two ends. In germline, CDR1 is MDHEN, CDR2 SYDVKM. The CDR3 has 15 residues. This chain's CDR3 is CASSVIGTPSREQYF. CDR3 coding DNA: TGTGCCAGCAGTGTCATAGGGACCCCTTCCCGCGAGCAGTACTTC.

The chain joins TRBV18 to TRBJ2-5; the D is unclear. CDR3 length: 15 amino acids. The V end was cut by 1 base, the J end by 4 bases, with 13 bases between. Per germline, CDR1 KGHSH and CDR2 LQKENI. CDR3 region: CASSPRQTFSETQYF. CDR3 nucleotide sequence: TGTGCCAGCTCACCACGTCAGACCTTTTCAGAGACCCAGTACTTC.

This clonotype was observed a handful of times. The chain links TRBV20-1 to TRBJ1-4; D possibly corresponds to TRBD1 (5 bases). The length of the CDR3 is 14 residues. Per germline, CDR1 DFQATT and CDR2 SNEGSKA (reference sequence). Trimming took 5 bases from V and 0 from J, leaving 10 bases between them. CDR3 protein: CSAFGATTNEKLFF. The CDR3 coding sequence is TGCAGTGCTTTCGGGGCGACAACTAATGAAAAACTGTTTTTT.

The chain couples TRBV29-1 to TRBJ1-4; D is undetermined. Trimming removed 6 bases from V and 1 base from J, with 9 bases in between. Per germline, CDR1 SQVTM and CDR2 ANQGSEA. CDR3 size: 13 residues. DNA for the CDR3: TGCAGCGTCCGGACGGGAACTAATGAAAAACTGTTTTTT. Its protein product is CSVRTGTNEKLFF.

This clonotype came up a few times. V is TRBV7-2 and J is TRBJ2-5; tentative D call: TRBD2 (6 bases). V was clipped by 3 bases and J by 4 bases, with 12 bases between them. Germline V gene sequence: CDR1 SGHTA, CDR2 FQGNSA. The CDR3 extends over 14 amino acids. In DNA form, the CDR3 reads TGTGCCAGCAGCTTTCCCGGGGGAGGAGAGACCCAGTACTTC. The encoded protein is CASSFPGGGETQYF.

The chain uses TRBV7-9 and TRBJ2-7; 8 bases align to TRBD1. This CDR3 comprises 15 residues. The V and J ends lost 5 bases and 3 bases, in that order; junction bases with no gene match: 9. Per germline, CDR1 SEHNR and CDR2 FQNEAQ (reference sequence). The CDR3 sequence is CASSPGQGMLYEQYF. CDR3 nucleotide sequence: TGTGCCAGCAGCCCCGGACAGGGCATGCTCTACGAGCAGTACTTC.

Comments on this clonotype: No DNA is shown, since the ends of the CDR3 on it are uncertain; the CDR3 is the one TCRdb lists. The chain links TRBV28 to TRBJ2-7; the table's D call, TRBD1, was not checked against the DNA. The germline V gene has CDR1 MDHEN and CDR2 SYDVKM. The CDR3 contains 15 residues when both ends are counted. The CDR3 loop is CASSSSTGYIYEQYV.

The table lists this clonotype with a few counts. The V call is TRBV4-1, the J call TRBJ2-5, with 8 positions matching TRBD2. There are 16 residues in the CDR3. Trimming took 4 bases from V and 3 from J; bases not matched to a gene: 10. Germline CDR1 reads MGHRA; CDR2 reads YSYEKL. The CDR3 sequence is CASSLRAGGYKETQYF. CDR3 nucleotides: TGCGCCAGCAGCCTTCGGGCGGGGGGTTATAAAGAGACCCAGTACTTC.

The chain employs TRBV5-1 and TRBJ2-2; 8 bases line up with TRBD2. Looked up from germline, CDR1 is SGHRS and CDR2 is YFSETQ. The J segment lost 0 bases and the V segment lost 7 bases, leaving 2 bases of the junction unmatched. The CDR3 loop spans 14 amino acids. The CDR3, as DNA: TGCGCCAGCGGCGGGGGGCCGAACACCGGGGAGCTGTTTTTT. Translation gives CASGGGPNTGELFF. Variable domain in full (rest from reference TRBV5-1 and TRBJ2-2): KAGVTQTPRYLIKTRGQQVTLSCSPISGHRSVSWYQQTPGQGLQFLFEYFSETQRNKGNFPGRFSGRQFSNSRSEMNVSTLELGDSALYLCASGGGPNTGELFFGEGSRLTVL.

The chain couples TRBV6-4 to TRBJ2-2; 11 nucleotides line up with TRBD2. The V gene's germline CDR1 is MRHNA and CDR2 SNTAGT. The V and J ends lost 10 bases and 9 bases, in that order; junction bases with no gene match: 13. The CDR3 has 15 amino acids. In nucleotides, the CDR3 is TGTGCCACCTCATTACTAGCGGGGGAGCGCAGGGAGCTGTTTTTT. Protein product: CATSLLAGERRELFF.

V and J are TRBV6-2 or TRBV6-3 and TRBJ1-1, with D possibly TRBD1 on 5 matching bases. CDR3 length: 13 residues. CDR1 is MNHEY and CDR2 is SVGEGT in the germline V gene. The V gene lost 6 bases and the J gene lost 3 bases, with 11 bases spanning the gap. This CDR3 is CASRWGLDTEAFF. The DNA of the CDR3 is TGTGCCAGCAGATGGGGGTTGGACACTGAAGCTTTCTTT.

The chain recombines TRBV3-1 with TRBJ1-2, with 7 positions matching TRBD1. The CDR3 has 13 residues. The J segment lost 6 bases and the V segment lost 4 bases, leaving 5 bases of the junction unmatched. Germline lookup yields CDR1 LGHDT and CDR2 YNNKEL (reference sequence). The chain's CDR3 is CASSLTTGDGYTF. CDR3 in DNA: TGTGCCAGCAGCCTGACTACAGGGGATGGCTACACCTTC. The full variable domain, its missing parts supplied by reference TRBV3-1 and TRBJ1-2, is DTAVSQTPKYLVTQMGNDKSIKCEQNLGHDTMYWYKQDSKKFLKIMFSYNNKELIINETVPNRFSPKSPDKAHLNLHINSLELGDSAVYFCASSLTTGDGYTFGSGTRLTVV.

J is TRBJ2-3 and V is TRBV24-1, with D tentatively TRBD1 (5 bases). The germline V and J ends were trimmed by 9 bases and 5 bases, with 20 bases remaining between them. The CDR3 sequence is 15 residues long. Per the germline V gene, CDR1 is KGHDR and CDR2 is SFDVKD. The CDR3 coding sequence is TGTGCCACCGGAGCATCGGACACATCGGGAGATACGCAGTATTTT. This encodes CATGASDTSGDTQYF.

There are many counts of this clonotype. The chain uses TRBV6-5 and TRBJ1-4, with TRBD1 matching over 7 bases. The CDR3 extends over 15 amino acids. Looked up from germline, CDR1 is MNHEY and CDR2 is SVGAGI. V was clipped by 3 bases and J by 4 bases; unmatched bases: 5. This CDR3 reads CASSYGDRDNEKLFF. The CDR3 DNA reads TGTGCCAGCAGTTATGGAGACAGGGATAATGAAAAACTGTTTTTT.

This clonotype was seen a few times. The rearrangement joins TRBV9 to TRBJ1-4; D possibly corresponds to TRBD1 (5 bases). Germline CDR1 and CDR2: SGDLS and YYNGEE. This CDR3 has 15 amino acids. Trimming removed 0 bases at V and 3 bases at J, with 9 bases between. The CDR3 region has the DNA TGTGCCAGCAGCGTAGGTGGGGGTCCTAATGAAAAACTGTTTTTT. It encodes CASSVGGGPNEKLFF.

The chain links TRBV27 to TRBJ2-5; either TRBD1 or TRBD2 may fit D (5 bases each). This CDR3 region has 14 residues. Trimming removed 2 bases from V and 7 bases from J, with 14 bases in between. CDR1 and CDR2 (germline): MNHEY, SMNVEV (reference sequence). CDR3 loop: CASSLGTEVLTQYF. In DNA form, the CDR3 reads TGTGCCAGCAGTTTAGGGACGGAGGTTTTGACCCAGTACTTC.

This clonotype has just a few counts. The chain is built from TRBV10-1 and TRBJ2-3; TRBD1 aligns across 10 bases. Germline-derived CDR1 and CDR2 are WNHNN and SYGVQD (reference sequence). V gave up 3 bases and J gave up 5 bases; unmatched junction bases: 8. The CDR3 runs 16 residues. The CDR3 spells CASSELGTGAIDTQYF. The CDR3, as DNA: TGCGCCAGCAGTGAACTGGGGACAGGGGCCATAGATACGCAGTATTTT.

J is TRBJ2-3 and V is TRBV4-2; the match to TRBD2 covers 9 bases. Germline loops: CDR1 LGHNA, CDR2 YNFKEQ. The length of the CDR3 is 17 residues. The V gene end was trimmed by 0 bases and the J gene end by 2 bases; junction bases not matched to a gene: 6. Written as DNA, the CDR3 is TGTGCCAGCAGCCAAGATTCGGGACTAGCATTCACAGATACGCAGTATTTT. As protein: CASSQDSGLAFTDTQYF.

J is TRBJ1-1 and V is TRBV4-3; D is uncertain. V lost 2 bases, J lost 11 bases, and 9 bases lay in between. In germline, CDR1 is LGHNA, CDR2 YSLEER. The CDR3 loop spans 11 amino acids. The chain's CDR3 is CASSQIGRAFF. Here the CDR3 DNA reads TGCGCCAGCAGCCAAATTGGGAGGGCTTTCTTT.

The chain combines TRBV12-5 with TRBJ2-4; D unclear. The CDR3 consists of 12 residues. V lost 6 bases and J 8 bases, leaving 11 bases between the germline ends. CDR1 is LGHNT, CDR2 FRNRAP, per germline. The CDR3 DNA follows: TGTGCTAGTGGCCCCGGAAGGGACATTCAGTACTTC. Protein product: CASGPGRDIQYF.

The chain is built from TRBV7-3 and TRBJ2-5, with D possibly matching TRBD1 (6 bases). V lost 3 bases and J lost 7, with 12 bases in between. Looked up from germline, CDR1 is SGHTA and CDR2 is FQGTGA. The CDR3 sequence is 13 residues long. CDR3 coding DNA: TGTGCCAGCAGCTTGAACAGGGATGTGACCCAGTACTTC. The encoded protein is CASSLNRDVTQYF. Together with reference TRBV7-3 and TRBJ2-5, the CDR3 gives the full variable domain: GAGVSQTPSNKVTEKGKYVELRCDPISGHTALYWYRQSLGQGPEFLIYFQGTGAADDSGLPNDRFFAVRPEGSVSTLKIQRTERGDSAVYLCASSLNRDVTQYFGPGTRLLVL.